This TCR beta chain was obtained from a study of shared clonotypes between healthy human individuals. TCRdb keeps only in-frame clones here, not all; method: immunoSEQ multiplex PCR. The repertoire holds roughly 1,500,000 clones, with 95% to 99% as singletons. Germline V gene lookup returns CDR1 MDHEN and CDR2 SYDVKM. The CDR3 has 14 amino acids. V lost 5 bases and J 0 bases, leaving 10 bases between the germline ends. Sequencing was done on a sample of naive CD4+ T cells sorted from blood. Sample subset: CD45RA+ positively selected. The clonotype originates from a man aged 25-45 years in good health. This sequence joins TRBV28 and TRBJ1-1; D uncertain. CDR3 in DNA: TGTGCCAGCAGTCTCTTGGCGATGAACACTGAAGCTTTCTTT. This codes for CASSLLAMNTEAFF.